These T cell receptor beta chains were read from a single sample in a study of T-cell reconstitution after alpha-beta-depleted transplantation in children. TCRdb used MiXCR to reprocess the PCR reads, holding one entry per CDR3 protein. The sample has 500,000 to 650,000 distinct CDR3 sequences; more than 9.5% are singletons. The starting material was PBMCs, mostly from graft donor cells, obtained 180 days after TCRalphabeta/CD19-depleted stem cell transplant. These receptor sequences come from a female patient between 2 and 15 years old who had a stem cell transplant for aplastic anemia, so the T cells may come from the graft donor. Each CDR3 is given with its conserved first and last residue. A D gene is named only where the DNA matches it firmly. Clone size is given for some rows only: seen once, a few or many times, or a class if the clone is expanded.

d_gene: -
j_gene: TRBJ1-1
abundance: few
v_gene: TRBV4-3
CDR3nt: TGCGCCAGCAGCCAAGGGTTCGGGGGGACTGAAGCTTTCTTT
CDR3aa: CASSQGFGGTEAFF

d_gene: -
j_gene: TRBJ2-7
abundance: many
v_gene: TRBV28
CDR3nt: TGTGCCAGCAGTTTACCCGGGCCCGGTCGGGTCTACGAGCAGTACTTC
CDR3aa: CASSLPGPGRVYEQYF

d_gene: -
j_gene: TRBJ2-3
abundance: -
v_gene: TRBV5-1
CDR3nt: TGCGCCAGCAGCTTATGGGACAAGCGGGATACGCAGTATTTT
CDR3aa: CASSLWDKRDTQYF

d_gene: -
j_gene: TRBJ2-7
abundance: few
v_gene: TRBV11-1
CDR3nt: TGTGCCAGCAAAACGGGTCCCTCTTCCGGGCAGCAGTACTTC
CDR3aa: CASKTGPSSGQQYF

d_gene: -
j_gene: TRBJ2-3
abundance: many
v_gene: TRBV4-2
CDR3nt: TGTGCCAGCAGCCAAGCAGGCTTTACGGGGGCGGGTATAGATACGCAGTATTTT
CDR3aa: CASSQAGFTGAGIDTQYF

d_gene: TRBD2
j_gene: TRBJ2-5
abundance: many
v_gene: TRBV7-2
CDR3nt: TGTGCCAGCAGCTCGGGCGGGGGGAGGCAAGAGACCCAGTACTTC
CDR3aa: CASSSGGGRQETQYF

d_gene: -
j_gene: TRBJ2-1
abundance: -
v_gene: TRBV12-3/TRBV12-4
CDR3nt: TGTGCCAGCATTGAGCCGGGACTCGGTACCCACAATGAGCAGTTCTTC
CDR3aa: CASIEPGLGTHNEQFF

d_gene: -
j_gene: TRBJ2-5
abundance: -
v_gene: TRBV4-3
CDR3nt: TGCGCCAGCAGCCAAATGGGGAGTGGGGAGACCCAGTACTTC
CDR3aa: CASSQMGSGETQYF

d_gene: -
j_gene: TRBJ1-1
abundance: -
v_gene: TRBV9
CDR3nt: TGTGCCAGCAGCGTATTCGTAGGGGCGAACACTGAAGCTTTCTTT
CDR3aa: CASSVFVGANTEAFF

d_gene: -
j_gene: TRBJ1-3
abundance: few
v_gene: TRBV29-1
CDR3nt: TGCAGCGCTCTCTCAGGGGCCTCTGGAAACACCATATATTTT
CDR3aa: CSALSGASGNTIYF

d_gene: -
j_gene: TRBJ2-1
abundance: few
v_gene: TRBV27
CDR3nt: TGTGCCAGCAGGTCGCTTGGCTCCTACAATGAGCAGTTCTTC
CDR3aa: CASRSLGSYNEQFF

d_gene: -
j_gene: TRBJ2-4
abundance: -
v_gene: TRBV19
CDR3nt: TGTGCCAGTAAAAAGGGATCTGTGGGAGTAAACATTCAGTACTTC
CDR3aa: CASKKGSVGVNIQYF

d_gene: TRBD1
j_gene: TRBJ1-1
abundance: few
v_gene: TRBV18
CDR3nt: TGTGCCAGCTCACCACGGAAGGGGGCGGGGGACACTGAAGCTTTCTTT
CDR3aa: CASSPRKGAGDTEAFF

d_gene: TRBD2
j_gene: TRBJ2-1
abundance: few
v_gene: TRBV5-1
CDR3nt: TGCGCCAGCAGCGTCCGACTAGCGGAGATTTACAATGAGCAGTTCTTC
CDR3aa: CASSVRLAEIYNEQFF

d_gene: TRBD2
j_gene: TRBJ2-1
abundance: -
v_gene: TRBV5-1
CDR3nt: TGCGCCAGCAGCTTGGCTGCTAGCGGGAGTAACTATGAGCAGTTCTTC
CDR3aa: CASSLAASGSNYEQFF

d_gene: TRBD1
j_gene: TRBJ1-4
abundance: -
v_gene: TRBV27
CDR3nt: TGTGCCAGCAGTACAAGACAGGGGGCGTTTGAAAAACTGTTTTTT
CDR3aa: CASSTRQGAFEKLFF

d_gene: -
j_gene: TRBJ2-7
abundance: -
v_gene: TRBV7-2
CDR3nt: TGTGCCAGCAGCTCAGCCTCATGGGCAGCCTACGAGCAGTACTTC
CDR3aa: CASSSASWAAYEQYF